This TCR beta chain was sequenced for a study of CD8+ T cells in alopecia areata. After isolation, RNA underwent reverse transcription to generate cDNA as the sequencing template. Generated by immunoSEQ multiplex PCR, the TCRdb table keeps only in-frame clones and is missing some. The data hold around 250,000 clones, with under 80% observed a single time. This clone was counted once. This CDR3 is built from 14 residues. V was clipped by 7 bases and J by 1 base; unmatched bases: 7. Germline-derived CDR1 and CDR2 are SQVTM and ANQGSEA. Sequenced material: CD4+ T cells sorted from blood, taken at week 0. V is TRBV29-1 and J is TRBJ2-5, with 9 bases identical to TRBD1. The sequence came from a human donor with alopecia areata. The CDR3 coding sequence is TGCAGCGGTAGGACAGGGGTGGCCCAAGAGACCCAGTACTTC. This translates into CSGRTGVAQETQYF.